The subject of this entry is one TCR beta chain. The sample belongs to a study of T cell changes during pregnancy in multiple sclerosis. This CDR3 comprises 14 residues. V lost 3 bases and J 5 bases, leaving 14 bases between the germline ends. In germline, CDR1 is SGDLS, CDR2 YYNGEE. Sequencing was performed with immunoSEQ multiplex PCR; in TCRdb, only in-frame clones are kept and a portion is missing. The profile shows roughly 20,000 clones, 75% to 90% of them singletons. This clonotype originated in a female donor with multiple sclerosis, enrolled in a pregnancy study. This chain links TRBV9 with TRBJ2-5; TRBD1 is a possible D gene (5 bases). The sequenced sample was CD8+ T cells from peripheral blood mononuclear cells, obtained in the first trimester of pregnancy. CDR3 DNA: TGTGCCAGCAGCGACCAGACAGCCCGGGAGACCCAGTACTTC. Translated: CASSDQTARETQYF.